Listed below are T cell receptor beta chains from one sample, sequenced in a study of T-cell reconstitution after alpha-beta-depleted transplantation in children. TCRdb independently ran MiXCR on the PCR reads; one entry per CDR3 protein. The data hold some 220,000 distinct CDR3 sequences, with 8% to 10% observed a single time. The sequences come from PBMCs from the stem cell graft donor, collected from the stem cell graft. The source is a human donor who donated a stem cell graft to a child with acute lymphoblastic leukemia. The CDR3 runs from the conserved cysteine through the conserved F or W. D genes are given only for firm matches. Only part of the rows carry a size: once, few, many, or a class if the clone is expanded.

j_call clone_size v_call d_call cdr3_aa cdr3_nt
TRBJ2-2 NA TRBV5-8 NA CASSLVINTGELFF TGTGCCAGCAGCTTGGTAATCAACACCGGGGAGCTGTTTTTT
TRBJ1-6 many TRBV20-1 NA CSARGGFNSPLHF TGCAGTGCTAGGGGTGGATTTAATTCACCCCTCCACTTT
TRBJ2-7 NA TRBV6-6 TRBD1 CASSYSTGLGPKVEQYF TGTGCCAGCAGTTACTCGACAGGGTTAGGCCCAAAGGTCGAGCAGTACTTC
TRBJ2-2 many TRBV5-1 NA CASSLGSMVAGELFF TGCGCCAGCAGCTTGGGCTCGATGGTAGCCGGGGAGCTGTTTTTT
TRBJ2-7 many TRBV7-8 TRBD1 CASSLSQGNEQYF TGTGCCAGCAGCTTATCACAGGGGAACGAGCAGTACTTC
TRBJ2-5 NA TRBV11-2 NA CASSLVGAQETQYF TGTGCCAGCAGCTTAGTGGGGGCACAAGAGACCCAGTACTTC
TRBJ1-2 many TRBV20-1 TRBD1 CSARDAGPAGGSNGYTF TGCAGTGCTAGAGATGCTGGGCCGGCAGGGGGTTCCAACGGCTACACCTTC
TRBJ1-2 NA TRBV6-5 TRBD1 CASSYGGQLYGYTF TGTGCCAGCAGTTATGGGGGACAGCTCTATGGCTACACCTTC
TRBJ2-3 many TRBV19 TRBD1 CASSTSYRTGLTDTQYF TGTGCCAGTAGTACATCCTACCGGACAGGTCTCACAGATACGCAGTATTTT
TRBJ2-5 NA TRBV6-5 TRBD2 CASSYSSSSGETQYF TGTGCCAGCAGTTACTCGTCTTCTAGCGGAGAGACCCAGTACTTC
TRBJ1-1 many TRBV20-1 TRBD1 CSANRGRPEAFF TGCAGTGCTAACAGGGGTCGGCCTGAAGCTTTCTTT
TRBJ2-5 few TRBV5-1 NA CASSFEGKETQYF TGCGCCAGCAGCTTCGAGGGGAAAGAGACCCAGTACTTC
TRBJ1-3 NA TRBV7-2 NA CASTRGGRSGNTIYF TGTGCCAGCACCCGGGGCGGGCGCTCTGGAAACACCATATATTTT
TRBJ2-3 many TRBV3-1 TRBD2 CASSQVGLGTDTQYF TGTGCCAGCAGCCAAGTGGGACTAGGTACAGATACGCAGTATTTT
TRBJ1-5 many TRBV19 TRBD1 CASSQGPGQREQPQHF TGTGCCAGTAGCCAAGGACCGGGACAGAGGGAACAGCCCCAGCATTTT
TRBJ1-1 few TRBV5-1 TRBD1 CASSLRSRGITEAFF TGCGCCAGCAGCTTGAGGTCCAGGGGGATCACTGAAGCTTTCTTT
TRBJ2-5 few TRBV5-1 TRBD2 CASSSQAGTSGGPQETQYF TGCGCCAGCAGCTCACAAGCCGGGACTAGCGGGGGCCCCCAAGAGACCCAGTACTTC
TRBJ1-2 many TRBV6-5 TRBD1 CASSLGIGTGNHGYTF TGTGCCAGCAGTTTGGGGATCGGGACAGGGAACCATGGCTACACCTTC
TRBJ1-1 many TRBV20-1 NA CSARQTPLGLAFF TGCAGTGCTAGACAGACCCCCCTAGGGCTAGCTTTCTTT
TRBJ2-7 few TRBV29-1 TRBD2 CSVGRRKGTSGAYEQYF TGCAGCGTTGGACGTCGAAAGGGGACTAGCGGGGCCTACGAGCAGTACTTC
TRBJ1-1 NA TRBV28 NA CASSSTGGYTEAFF TGTGCCAGCAGTTCGACAGGCGGGTACACTGAAGCTTTCTTT
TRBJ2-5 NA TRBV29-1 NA CSVEYRDSQETQYF TGCAGCGTTGAATACCGGGACTCTCAAGAGACCCAGTACTTC
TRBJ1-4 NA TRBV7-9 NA CASSPITTNEKLFF TGTGCCAGCAGCCCGATCACAACTAATGAAAAACTGTTTTTT
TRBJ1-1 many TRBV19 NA CASKVEPNTEAFF TGTGCCAGTAAGGTGGAGCCGAACACTGAAGCTTTCTTT
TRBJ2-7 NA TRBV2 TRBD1 CASRDRVGGYEQYF TGTGCCAGCAGGGACAGGGTGGGAGGCTACGAGCAGTACTTC
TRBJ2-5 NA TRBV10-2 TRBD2 CASSESLAGTKTQYF TGCGCCAGCAGTGAGTCCCTAGCGGGGACGAAGACCCAGTACTTC
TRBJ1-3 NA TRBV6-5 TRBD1 CASSFDRVYGNTIYF TGTGCCAGCAGTTTCGACAGGGTGTATGGAAACACCATATATTTT
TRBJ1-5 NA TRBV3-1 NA CASSQEHRGNQPQHF TGTGCCAGCAGCCAAGAACATAGGGGTAATCAGCCCCAGCATTTT
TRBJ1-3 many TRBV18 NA CASSPNFSSGNTIYF TGTGCCAGCTCACCAAACTTTAGCTCTGGAAACACCATATATTTT
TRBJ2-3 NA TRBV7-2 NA CASSPGGGAGTDTQYF TGTGCCAGCAGCCCCGGCGGAGGGGCAGGGACAGATACGCAGTATTTT
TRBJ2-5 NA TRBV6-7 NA CASSLGTPIVTQYF TGTGCCAGCAGCCTCGGGACCCCGATAGTAACCCAGTACTTC
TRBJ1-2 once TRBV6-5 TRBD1 CASSYGDRGRDGYTF TGTGCCAGCAGTTACGGGGACAGGGGGCGCGATGGCTACACCTTC
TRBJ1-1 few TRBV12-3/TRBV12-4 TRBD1 CASRMTGAVNTEAFF TGTGCCAGCAGAATGACAGGGGCGGTGAACACTGAAGCTTTCTTT
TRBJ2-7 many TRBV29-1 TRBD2 CSVGGLAGVSYEQYF TGCAGCGTTGGGGGACTAGCGGGGGTTTCCTACGAGCAGTACTTC
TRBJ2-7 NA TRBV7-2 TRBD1 CASRAGTASNEQYF TGTGCCAGCAGGGCCGGGACAGCTAGCAACGAGCAGTACTTC
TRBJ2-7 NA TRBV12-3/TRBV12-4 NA CASSTHGGRGSYEQYF TGTGCCAGCAGTACCCACGGGGGAAGGGGCTCCTACGAGCAGTACTTC
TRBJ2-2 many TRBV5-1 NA CASSPDWNTGELFF TGCGCCAGCAGCCCCGACTGGAACACCGGGGAGCTGTTTTTT
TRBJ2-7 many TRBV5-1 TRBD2 CASSGAYEQYF TGTGCCAGCAGCGGGGCCTACGAGCAGTACTTC
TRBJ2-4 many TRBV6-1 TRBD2 CASSEKRGSWDIQYF TGTGCCAGCAGTGAAAAGCGGGGGAGCTGGGACATTCAGTACTTC
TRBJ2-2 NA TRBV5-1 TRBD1 CASSRDRSTGELFF TGCGCCAGCAGCCGGGACAGATCCACCGGGGAGCTGTTTTTT
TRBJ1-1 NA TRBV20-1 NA CSTRGMGYTEAFF TGCAGTACCAGGGGAATGGGGTACACTGAAGCTTTCTTT
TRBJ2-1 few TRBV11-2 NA CASSLGFIAGYEQFF TGTGCCAGCAGCTTAGGTTTTATTGCGGGGTATGAGCAGTTCTTC
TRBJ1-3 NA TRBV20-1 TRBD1 CAPGTGSGNTIYF TGCGCACCCGGGACAGGGTCTGGAAACACCATATATTTT
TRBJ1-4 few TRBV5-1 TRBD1 CASSFVPGTGNEKLFF TGCGCCAGCAGCTTCGTTCCCGGGACAGGAAATGAAAAACTGTTTTTT
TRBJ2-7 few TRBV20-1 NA CSASPGGPPYEQYF TGCAGTGCTAGCCCCGGGGGGCCACCCTACGAGCAGTACTTC
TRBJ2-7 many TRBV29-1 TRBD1 CSVVGQGAGQYF TGCAGCGTTGTCGGACAGGGGGCTGGGCAGTACTTC
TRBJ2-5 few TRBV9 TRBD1 CASSVAGGAETQYF TGTGCCAGCAGCGTGGCAGGGGGCGCAGAGACCCAGTACTTC
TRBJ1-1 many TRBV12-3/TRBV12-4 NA CASSPQGMNTEAFF TGTGCCAGCAGCCCACAGGGTATGAACACTGAAGCTTTCTTT
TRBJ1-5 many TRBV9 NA CASSVVDGGGPQHF TGTGCCAGCAGCGTTGTGGATGGCGGCGGGCCCCAGCATTTT
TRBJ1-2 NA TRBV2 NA CASSAGVLSYGYTF TGTGCCAGCAGTGCAGGGGTACTCAGCTATGGCTACACCTTC
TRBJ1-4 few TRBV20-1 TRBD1 CSATQGAADEKLFF TGCAGTGCTACCCAGGGGGCGGCGGATGAAAAACTGTTTTTT
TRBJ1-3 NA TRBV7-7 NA CASRYINLDNF TGTGCCAGCAGATACATAAACCTCGACAATTTT
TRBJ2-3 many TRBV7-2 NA CASSLAGGRDTQYF TGTGCCAGCAGCTTAGCGGGGGGGCGGGATACGCAGTATTTT
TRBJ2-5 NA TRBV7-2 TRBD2 CSGGQGTQYF TGTTCGGGGGGGCAAGGGACCCAGTACTTC
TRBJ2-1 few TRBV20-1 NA CSAKNGRAASNEQFF TGCAGTGCTAAGAACGGAAGGGCCGCCTCCAATGAGCAGTTCTTC